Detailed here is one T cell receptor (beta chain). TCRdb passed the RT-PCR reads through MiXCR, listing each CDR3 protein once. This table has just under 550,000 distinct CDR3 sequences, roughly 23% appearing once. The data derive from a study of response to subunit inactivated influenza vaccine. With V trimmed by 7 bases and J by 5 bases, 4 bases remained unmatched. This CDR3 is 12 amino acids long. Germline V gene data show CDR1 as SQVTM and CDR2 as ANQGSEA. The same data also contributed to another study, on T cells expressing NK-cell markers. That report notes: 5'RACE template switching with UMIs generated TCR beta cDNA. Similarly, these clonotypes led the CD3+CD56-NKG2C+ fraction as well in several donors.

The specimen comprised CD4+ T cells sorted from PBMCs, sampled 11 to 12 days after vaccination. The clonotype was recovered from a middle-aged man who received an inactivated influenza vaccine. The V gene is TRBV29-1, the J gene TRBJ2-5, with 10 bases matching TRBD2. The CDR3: CSAGTSDETQYF. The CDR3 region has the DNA TGCAGCGCAGGGACTAGCGACGAGACCCAGTACTTC.